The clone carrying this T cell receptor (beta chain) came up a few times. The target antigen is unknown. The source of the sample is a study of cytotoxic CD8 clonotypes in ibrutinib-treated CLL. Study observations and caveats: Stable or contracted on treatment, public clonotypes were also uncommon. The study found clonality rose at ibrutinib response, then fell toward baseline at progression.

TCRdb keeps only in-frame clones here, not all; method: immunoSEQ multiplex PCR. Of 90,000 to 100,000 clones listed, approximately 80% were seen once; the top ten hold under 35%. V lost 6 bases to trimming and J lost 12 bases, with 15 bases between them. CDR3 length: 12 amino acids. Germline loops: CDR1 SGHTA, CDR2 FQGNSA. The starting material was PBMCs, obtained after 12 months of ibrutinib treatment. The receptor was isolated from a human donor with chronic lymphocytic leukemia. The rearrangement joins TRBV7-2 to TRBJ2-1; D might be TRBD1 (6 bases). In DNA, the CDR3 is TGTGCCAGCAGACCCGTGGGGGCAGCGCAGTTCTTC. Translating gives CASRPVGAAQFF.